What follows are 16 T cell receptor beta chains derived from one specimen sequenced in a study of T-cell memory formation after mild COVID-19. Each CDR3 protein is one row after TCRdb ran MiXCR on the 5' RACE reads. The sample lists 150,000 or so distinct CDR3 sequences; roughly 24% were seen once. The material sequenced was PBMCs or a T cell subset sorted from them (not recorded which). These receptor sequences come from an adult woman who had mild COVID-19 (a few samples of this study predate the infection). Cell type and time point are not known.

This clonotype was counted only a few times. The V call is TRBV2, the J call TRBJ1-2; D unresolved. Trimming took 7 bases from V and 4 from J, leaving 13 bases between them. The CDR3 contains 13 residues. Germline CDR1 reads SNHLY; CDR2 reads FYNNEI. The CDR3 loop reads CASNQALGYGYTF. The DNA of the CDR3 is TGTGCCAGCAACCAGGCCTTAGGCTATGGCTACACCTTC. Full variable domain (missing parts from reference TRBV2 and TRBJ1-2): EPEVTQTPSHQVTQMGQEVILRCVPISNHLYFYWYRQILGQKVEFLVSFYNNEISEKSEIFDDQFSVERPDGSNFTLKIRSTKLEDSAMYFCASNQALGYGYTFGSGTRLTVV.

This rearrangement joins TRBV4-3 to TRBJ2-7; perhaps TRBD2 as D (5 bases). Germline lookup yields CDR1 LGHNA and CDR2 YSLEER. This CDR3 has 15 residues. V was cut by 0 bases and J by 2 bases, with 11 bases left in between. CDR3 nucleotides: TGCGCCAGCAGCCAAGAGAGAGGGTTTCCCTACGAGCAGTACTTC. It specifies CASSQERGFPYEQYF.

The gene calls are TRBV5-5 and TRBJ1-1; no reliable D call. CDR1 is SGHKS and CDR2 is YYEKEE in the germline V gene (reference sequence). V was clipped by 0 bases and J by 3 bases, with 9 bases between them. The CDR3 runs 14 residues. Written as DNA, the CDR3 is TGTGCCAGCAGCTTGGGTTCGGCACACACTGAAGCTTTCTTT. It specifies CASSLGSAHTEAFF.

This clonotype was counted many times. The chain is built from TRBV9 and TRBJ1-2; 12 nucleotides agree with TRBD1. Per the germline V gene, CDR1 is SGDLS and CDR2 is YYNGEE. The CDR3 length is 16 residues. V shed 2 bases, J shed 3 bases, and the junction held 5 bases outside the gene matches. The CDR3 is CASSVGTGGAHYGYTF. CDR3 nucleotides: TGTGCCAGCAGCGTGGGGACAGGGGGCGCCCACTATGGCTACACCTTC.

V usage is TRBV4-3 and J usage is TRBJ2-1; D perhaps matches TRBD2 (5 bases). Trimming removed 1 base from V and 2 bases from J, with 9 bases in between. Germline V lookup: CDR1 LGHNA, CDR2 YSLEER. The CDR3 contains 15 residues. The CDR3 coding sequence is TGCGCCAGCAGCCAAGGGAGGCCCGCCTACAATGAGCAGTTCTTC. Protein: CASSQGRPAYNEQFF.

This clonotype is judged medium-sized. The gene calls are TRBV7-8 and TRBJ2-7, with 7 bases matching TRBD1. This CDR3 has 15 amino acids. The germline V gene has CDR1 SGHVS and CDR2 FQNEAQ. V lost 4 bases to trimming and J lost 1 base; unmatched junction nucleotides: 7. CDR3 DNA sequence: TGTGCCAGCAGCTATTTGACAGGGACATCCTACGAGCAGTACTTC. This gives the protein CASSYLTGTSYEQYF.

The chain couples TRBV5-5 to TRBJ1-1; a possible D gene is TRBD1 (5 bases). Germline CDR1 is SGHKS and CDR2 is YYEKEE (reference sequence). Deletions cut 2 bases from V and 4 bases from J, with 9 bases between. The CDR3 sequence is 13 residues long. The CDR3 DNA sequence: TGTGCCAGCAGCTTTAGACAGCTCACTGAAGCTTTCTTT. Protein sequence: CASSFRQLTEAFF.

This chain uses TRBV5-6 with TRBJ2-1; perhaps TRBD2 as D (5 bases). CDR1 and CDR2 from the germline V gene are SGHDT and YYEEEE. The CDR3 contains 16 residues. Trimming took 0 bases from V and 7 from J, leaving 17 bases between them. This CDR3 is CASSLEEVPGWNEQFF. DNA for the CDR3: TGTGCCAGCAGCTTGGAGGAGGTCCCGGGATGGAATGAGCAGTTCTTC.

This chain connects TRBV4-1 to TRBJ1-1; D perhaps matches TRBD1 (5 bases). The CDR3 is made up of 15 amino acids. V gave up 1 base and J gave up 0 bases, with 9 bases separating them. CDR1 MGHRA and CDR2 YSYEKL come from the germline V gene. The CDR3 reads CASSQVPGMNTEAFF. The DNA of the CDR3 is TGCGCCAGCAGCCAAGTACCAGGGATGAACACTGAAGCTTTCTTT.

The chain has TRBV7-6 and TRBJ2-3; 15 bases are a match to TRBD2. Germline loops: CDR1 SGHVS, CDR2 FNYEAQ. The CDR3 length is 17 residues. The V segment lost 5 bases and the J segment 2 bases; nucleotides outside the gene matches: 5. Written as DNA, the CDR3 is TGTGCCAGCAGCGCCGGACTAGCGGGGGGGCTCACAGATACGCAGTATTTT. Its translation: CASSAGLAGGLTDTQYF. The entire variable domain, with the rest obtained from reference TRBV7-6 and TRBJ2-3, is as follows: GAGVSQSPRYKVTKRGQDVALRCDPISGHVSLYWYRQALGQGPEFLTYFNYEAQQDKSGLPNDRFSAERPEGSISTLTIQRTEQRDSAMYRCASSAGLAGGLTDTQYFGPGTRLTVL.

Concerning this clonotype: No conserved phenylalanine or tryptophan is present at the end of the CDR3, so a read error is the likely explanation. The V gene is TRBV5-1, the J gene TRBJ2-1, with TRBD2 as a possible D gene (5 bases). The CDR3 has 15 residues. Germline V CDR1 and CDR2: SGHRS, YFSETQ. This CDR3 reads CARSLEDPGFDEQFL. The CDR3 coding sequence is TGCGCCAGAAGCTTGGAGGACCCCGGTTTCGATGAGCAGTTCTTA.

The genes are TRBV5-1 and TRBJ1-2; a weak D match, TRBD1 (5 bases). V dropped 4 bases and J dropped 4 bases, with 8 bases sitting between them. Germline CDR1 and CDR2: SGHRS and YFSETQ. The CDR3 is 12 residues long. The CDR3 region has the DNA TGCGCCAGCAGCGTTGGGACCTATGGCTACACCTTC. Translation gives CASSVGTYGYTF. Full variable domain (missing parts from reference TRBV5-1 and TRBJ1-2): KAGVTQTPRYLIKTRGQQVTLSCSPISGHRSVSWYQQTPGQGLQFLFEYFSETQRNKGNFPGRFSGRQFSNSRSEMNVSTLELGDSALYLCASSVGTYGYTFGSGTRLTVV.

This clonotype has a handful of counts. This sequence joins TRBV4-1 and TRBJ2-7; D not certain. Per the germline V gene, CDR1 is MGHRA and CDR2 is YSYEKL. Trimming removed 1 base at V and 2 bases at J, with 15 bases between. The CDR3 loop spans 16 amino acids. For the CDR3, the DNA is TGCGCCAGCAGCCAAGTTTTTGGGAAGGAGACCTACGAGCAGTACTTC. Translation gives CASSQVFGKETYEQYF.

This clonotype was seen a few times. V and J are TRBV12-3 or TRBV12-4 and TRBJ2-1; a weak D match, TRBD2 (5 bases). V was clipped by 3 bases and J by 11 bases, with 8 bases between them. The CDR3 sequence is 11 residues long. CDR3 loop: CASSLVAKQFF. The CDR3 nucleotides read TGTGCCAGCAGTTTGGTAGCGAAGCAGTTCTTC.

The rearrangement uses TRBV20-1 and TRBJ1-1; no definite D call. V lost 5 bases and J lost 6, with 22 bases in between. This CDR3 is built from 15 residues. CDR1 is DFQATT, CDR2 SNEGSKA, per germline (reference sequence). The CDR3 is CSAPQDSLKRAEAFF. DNA of the CDR3: TGCAGTGCTCCCCAAGATTCTCTCAAAAGGGCTGAAGCTTTCTTT.

Only a few counts were recorded for this clonotype. This chain connects TRBV4-1 to TRBJ2-1, with D possibly TRBD1 on 6 matching bases. The germline V gene has CDR1 MGHRA and CDR2 YSYEKL. There are 14 residues in the CDR3. The V gene lost 1 base and the J gene lost 6 bases, with 10 bases spanning the gap. The DNA of the CDR3 is TGCGCCAGCAGCCAAGGGGACACCCCCAATGAGCAGTTCTTC. Amino acid sequence: CASSQGDTPNEQFF.